The T cell receptor beta chain under discussion was sequenced for a study of Graves' ophthalmopathy and Graves' hyperthyroidism (dated by TCRdb to 2017 to 2018). With regard to the full study: Peripheral blood was collected at initial diagnosis, before any treatment. Once sampling was done, hyperthyroidism patients were given methimazole at a starting dose of 30 mg daily, while ophthalmopathy patients were given high-dose intravenous methylprednisolone. An independent validation cohort was composed of 18 hyperthyroidism patients and around 15 patients who later progressed from hyperthyroidism to ophthalmopathy. The study used signatures of the TCR beta repertoire to tell Graves' ophthalmopathy apart from Graves' hyperthyroidism and to predict which patients would progress to ophthalmopathy. In roughly 6 hyperthyroidism patients, the T-cell repertoire of thyroid tissue was compared with the T-cell repertoire of blood. In total, 135 blood samples were TCR-sequenced: fewer than 50 ophthalmopathy, around 75 hyperthyroidism and approximately 17 hyperthyroidism-to-ophthalmopathy patients. A discovery set of 100 patients (roughly 43 ophthalmopathy, fewer than 60 stable hyperthyroidism) was enrolled to explore V-J signatures distinguishing ophthalmopathy from hyperthyroidism.

About this clonotype: It lacks a known antigen. No per-base quality is available; no much larger clone lies one base away.

A distance of 14 bases separates the germline ends of V and J, which lose 5 bases and 0 bases respectively. The CDR3, cysteine through phenylalanine, is 15 amino acids long. Only the CDR3 DNA is retained, 45 bases long and in frame from the first base. The ophthalmopathy patients had moderately to severely active disease, with a Clinical Activity Score of 3 or higher, a NOSPECS grade of 4 or higher, and a disease duration of less than 3 months. Patients with other autoimmune diseases, uncontrolled infections, pregnancy or lactation were excluded from the study. Diagnosis was based on clinical symptoms, serum thyroxine, TRAb, thyroid ultrasound and orbital computed tomography. Ficoll-Paque density gradient centrifugation was used to isolate PBMCs from around 10 ml of fresh peripheral blood. Trizol reagent was used to extract the total RNA, and its quality was then checked on an Agilent 2100 Bioanalyzer.

On the study overall, not on this receptor specifically: Most expanded thyroid clonotypes with frequency above 0.001 were also detected in blood, suggesting blood repertoires may reflect the thyroid immune response. In validation, the model predicted ophthalmopathy progression with about 64% sensitivity and 72% to 80% specificity; around twelve predicted patients were CT-confirmed with GO in a median of approximately 6.5 months. Ophthalmopathy was separated from stable hyperthyroidism by the 13-signature model with about 89% sensitivity and about 81% specificity in cross-validation and with 80%/75% in the test set. No statistical method was used to set the sample size in advance, and the investigators knew which group each participant was assigned to.

TCR beta CDR3 regions were amplified from RNA transcripts for repertoire sequencing. HTBI primers and the Qiagen OneStep RT-PCR kit were used in a first-round RT-PCR, which was followed by a second-round multiplex PCR, size selection and purification. Sequencing of the libraries was carried out on an Illumina HiSeq2000 in paired-end mode with 100 bp reads. Processing in the source paper ran as follows. SOAPnuke was used for read processing, and reads with adapters, uncalled bases, a mean Phred below 15, or no exact constant-primer or identifier match were discarded. High-quality paired reads were merged with COPE v1.2.5. Unique nucleotide sequences were defined as clonotypes and aligned to IMGT TRB V, D and J references using MiTCR v1.1. The analysis was limited to V-J combinations with a frequency above 0.0001, which together covered 99.2% of the repertoires. A TCR clonal expansion and chaos score per V-J combination was defined as the ratio of F50 clonal expansion to chaos observed in the TCRdist matrix. Welch's t-statistics and random forest were used to reduce features to 10 to 15 V-J combinations, which were fed into a naive Bayes classifier. The similarity between thyroid and blood repertoires was quantified using the Morisita-Horn index. The public reads were run again by TCRdb, first through fastp at Q25 and then through MiXCR, and only productive beta chains were kept. Rows with one shared CDR3 protein collapse into an entry with the most common genes and DNA. The V and J calls follow TCRdb's processing rather than the paper's. The sample has approximately 640,000 distinct CDR3 sequences on record, over 40% of them singletons. Jointly, the top ten make up about 3.3% of the sample.

The rearranged segments are TRBV12-3 or TRBV12-4 and TRBJ2-7; the D gene identity is not certain. The sequencing input was peripheral blood. This TCR was sampled from an adult man with Graves' ophthalmopathy. The sequenced DNA is TGTGCCAGCAGTACCCCAAGCAGATTCTCCTACGAGCAGTACTTC. Translation gives CASSTPSRFSYEQYF.